This T cell receptor beta chain was captured by sequencing in a study of cytomegalovirus exposure and HLA in healthy donors. Study-level points and caveats: Across all donors, roughly uniform sequencing depth was an assumption of the presence/absence analyses. Later work found most CMV-associated TCR beta chains apparently HLA-restricted. In a later analysis, HLA-associated TCR beta chains were more clonally expanded than equally common others.

About this clone itself: Its antigen is as yet unknown.

60 Vbeta and 13 Jbeta primers were used in PCR. Sequencing was performed with immunoSEQ multiplex PCR; in TCRdb, only in-frame clones are kept and a portion is missing. The data hold around 130,000 clones, with roughly 88% observed a single time. In germline, CDR1 is LNHDA, CDR2 SQIVND (reference sequence). Unmatched junction bases numbered 16, after V lost 8 bases and J lost 9 bases. The CDR3 loop spans 16 amino acids. The V gene is TRBV19, the J gene TRBJ1-6; 7 nucleotides align to TRBD1. This TCR was sampled from a man in his fifties or sixties in good health and CMV-seronegative. The specimen sequenced was PBMCs. The CDR3 loop reads CASGWDSSLLGSPLHF. The CDR3 DNA reads as TGTGCCAGTGGCTGGGACAGCTCTTTATTGGGTTCACCCCTCCACTTT. The variable domain in full, with the rest retrieved from reference TRBV19 and TRBJ1-6, is DGGITQSPKYLFRKEGQNVTLSCEQNLNHDAMYWYRQDPGQGLRLIYYSQIVNDFQKGDIAEGYSVSREKKESFPLTVTSAQKNPTAFYLCASGWDSSLLGSPLHFGNGTRLTVT.